This TCR beta chain emerged from a study of regulatory T cells in long-lasting Graves disease. Study conclusions and caveats: Accuracy may have suffered from the small sample size. Persistent disease preferred TRBV28, TRBJ1-2 and TRBJ2-5; new disease, TRBV20-1 and TRBJ2-1.

Combining iRepertoire HTBI primers with Arm-PCR of CDR3 regions, the authors built TCR beta libraries. TCRdb processed the multiplex PCR reads anew with MiXCR; each CDR3 protein has one entry. The table includes a few hundred thousand distinct CDR3 sequences, roughly a fifth detected once. Germline values: CDR1 SGDLS, CDR2 YYNGEE. This CDR3 is 15 amino acids long. The ends were cut back, 1 base at V and 2 bases at J, with 12 bases in the middle. This clonotype was seen ten or more times. The antigen remains unidentified. Time point specified: newly diagnosed GD, antithyroid drugs for less than 3 months. Extracted RNA from PBMCs served as the source of the TCR library. The authors drew approximately 8.1 milliliters of peripheral blood into EDTA tubes.

V and J are TRBV9 and TRBJ2-5; D call uncertain. The sample was peripheral blood mononuclear cells (PBMCs), taken at new diagnosis, from a patient treated with antithyroid drugs. The clonotype originates from a female donor with Graves disease. The CDR3 here is CASSVKGLAQETQYF. In DNA, the CDR3 is TGTGCCAGCAGCGTAAAAGGGCTTGCACAAGAGACCCAGTACTTC.